This T cell receptor (beta chain) emerged from a study of T cells in Graves' hyperthyroidism and ophthalmopathy. The germline gives CDR1 DFQATT, CDR2 SNEGSKA (reference sequence). Trimming pared 6 bases from V and 12 bases from J, leaving 26 bases between. This CDR3 region has 15 residues. This clonotype has only a few counts. It was RNA transcripts that yielded the amplified TCR beta CDR3 regions. TCR CDR3 underwent first-round RT-PCR with the HTBI primer set. TCRdb used MiXCR to reprocess the multiplex PCR reads, holding one entry per CDR3 protein. In the table there are 550,000 to 600,000 distinct CDR3 sequences, 16% of which are singletons.

The source material was blood. J is TRBJ1-4 and V is TRBV20-1; no clear D gene. This receptor was obtained from a young woman with Graves' hyperthyroidism. The CDR3 DNA sequence: TGCAGTGCCAGTGGGCCGGTAAAAACAGCGCAGGAACTGTTTTTT. Translated, it gives CSASGPVKTAQELFF.